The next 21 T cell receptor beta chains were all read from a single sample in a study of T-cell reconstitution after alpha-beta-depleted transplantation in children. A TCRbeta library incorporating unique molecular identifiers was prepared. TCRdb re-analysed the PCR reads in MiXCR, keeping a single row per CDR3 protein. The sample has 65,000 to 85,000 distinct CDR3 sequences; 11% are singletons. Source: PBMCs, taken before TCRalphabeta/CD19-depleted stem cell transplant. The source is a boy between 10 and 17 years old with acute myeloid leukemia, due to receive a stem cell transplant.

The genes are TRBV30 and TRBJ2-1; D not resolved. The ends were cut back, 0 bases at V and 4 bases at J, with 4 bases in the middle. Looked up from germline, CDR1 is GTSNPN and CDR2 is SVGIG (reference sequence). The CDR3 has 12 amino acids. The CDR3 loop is CAWSVIYNEQFF. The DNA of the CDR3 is TGTGCCTGGAGTGTAATTTACAATGAGCAGTTCTTC.

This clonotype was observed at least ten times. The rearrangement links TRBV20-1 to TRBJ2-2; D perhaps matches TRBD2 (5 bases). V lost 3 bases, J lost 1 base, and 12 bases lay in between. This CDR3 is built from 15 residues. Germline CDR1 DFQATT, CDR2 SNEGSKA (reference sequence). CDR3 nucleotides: TGCAGTGCTAGGGTCGCGGGCCAGAACACCGGGGAGCTGTTTTTT. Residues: CSARVAGQNTGELFF.

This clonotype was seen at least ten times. The CDR3 loop is CASRLTSGITDTQYF. The CDR3, as DNA: TGTGCCAGCAGGTTGACTAGCGGAATCACAGATACGCAGTATTTT. The chain recombines TRBV6-5 with TRBJ2-3; 9 bases map to TRBD2. There are 15 residues in the CDR3. The V gene's germline CDR1 is MNHEY and CDR2 SVGAGI. The J segment lost 2 bases and the V segment lost 6 bases, leaving 6 bases of the junction unmatched.

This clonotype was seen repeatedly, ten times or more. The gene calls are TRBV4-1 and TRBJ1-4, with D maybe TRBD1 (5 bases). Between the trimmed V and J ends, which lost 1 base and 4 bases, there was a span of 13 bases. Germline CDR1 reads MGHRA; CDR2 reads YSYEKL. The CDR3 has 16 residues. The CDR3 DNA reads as TGCGCCAGCAGCCAAGTGGCGGGGACGAGTAATGAAAAACTGTTTTTT. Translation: CASSQVAGTSNEKLFF.

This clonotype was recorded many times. This CDR3 is CASSVGTGRYEQYF. In nucleotides, the CDR3 is TGTGCCAGCAGCGTGGGGACAGGACGCTACGAGCAGTACTTC. The gene calls are TRBV7-2 and TRBJ2-7; 8 bases match TRBD1. The CDR3 covers 14 residues. CDR1 SGHTA and CDR2 FQGNSA come from the germline V gene. V shed 5 bases, J shed 3 bases, and the junction held 6 bases outside the gene matches.

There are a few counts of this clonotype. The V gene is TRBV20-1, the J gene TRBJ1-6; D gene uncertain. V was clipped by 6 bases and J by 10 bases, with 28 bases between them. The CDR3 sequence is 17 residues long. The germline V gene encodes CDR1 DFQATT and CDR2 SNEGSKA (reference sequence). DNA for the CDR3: TGCAGTGCCTCCATCTCGGCAGAGAGTTCCCGGTGGTCACCCCTCCACTTT. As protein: CSASISAESSRWSPLHF.

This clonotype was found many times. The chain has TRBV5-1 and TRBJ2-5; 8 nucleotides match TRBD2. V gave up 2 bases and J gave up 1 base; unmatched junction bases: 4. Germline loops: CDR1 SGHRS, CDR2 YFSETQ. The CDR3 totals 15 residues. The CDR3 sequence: CASSLLAGGQETQYF. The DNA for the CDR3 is TGCGCCAGCAGCTTATTGGCGGGGGGCCAAGAGACCCAGTACTTC.

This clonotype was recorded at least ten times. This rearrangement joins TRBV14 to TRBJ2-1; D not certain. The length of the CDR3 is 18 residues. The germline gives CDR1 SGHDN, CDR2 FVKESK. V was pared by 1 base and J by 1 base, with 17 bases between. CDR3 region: CASSQVKSWALSYNEQFF. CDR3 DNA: TGTGCCAGCAGCCAAGTAAAGTCGTGGGCGCTATCCTACAATGAGCAGTTCTTC.

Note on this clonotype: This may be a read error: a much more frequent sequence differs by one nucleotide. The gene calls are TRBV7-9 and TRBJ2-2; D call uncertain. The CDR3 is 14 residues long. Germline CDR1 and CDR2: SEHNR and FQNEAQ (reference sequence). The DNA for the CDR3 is TGTGCCAGGAGCTCGCTTTCTTCGTTCGGGGAGCTGTTTTTT. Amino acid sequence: CARSSLSSFGELFF.

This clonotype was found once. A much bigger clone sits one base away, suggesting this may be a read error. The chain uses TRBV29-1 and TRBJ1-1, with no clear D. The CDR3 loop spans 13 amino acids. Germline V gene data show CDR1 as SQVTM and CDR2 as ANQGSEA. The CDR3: CSAESGLNTGAFF. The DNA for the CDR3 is TGCAGCGCTGAATCCGGCCTGAACACTGGAGCTTTCTTT.

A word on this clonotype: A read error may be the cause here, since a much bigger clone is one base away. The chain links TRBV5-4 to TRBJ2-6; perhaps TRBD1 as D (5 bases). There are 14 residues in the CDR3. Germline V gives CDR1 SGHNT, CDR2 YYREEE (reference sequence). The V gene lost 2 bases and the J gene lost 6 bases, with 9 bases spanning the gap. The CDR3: CASSFREAANVLTF. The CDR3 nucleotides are TGTGCCAGCAGCTTCAGGGAAGCGGCCAACGTCCTGACTTTC.

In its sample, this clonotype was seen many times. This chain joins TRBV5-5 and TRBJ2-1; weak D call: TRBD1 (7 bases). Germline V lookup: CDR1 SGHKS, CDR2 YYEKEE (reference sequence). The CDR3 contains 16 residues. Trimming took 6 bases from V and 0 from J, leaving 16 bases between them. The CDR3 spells CASTQGGQPSYNEQFF. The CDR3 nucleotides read TGTGCCAGCACCCAGGGGGGTCAACCCTCCTACAATGAGCAGTTCTTC.

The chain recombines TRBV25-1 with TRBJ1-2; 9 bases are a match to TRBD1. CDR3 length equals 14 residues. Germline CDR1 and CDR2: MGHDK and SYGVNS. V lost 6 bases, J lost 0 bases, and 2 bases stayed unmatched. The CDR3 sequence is CASRGTGSNYGYTF. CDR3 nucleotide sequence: TGTGCCAGCAGAGGGACAGGGTCTAACTATGGCTACACCTTC.

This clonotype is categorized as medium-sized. DNA for the CDR3: TGTGCCAGCAGTGTGATTGGCAATGAGCAGTTCTTC. Protein: CASSVIGNEQFF. The chain is built from TRBV27 and TRBJ2-1, with D unclear. Germline CDR1 reads MNHEY; CDR2 reads SMNVEV (reference sequence). The CDR3 covers 12 residues. The V and J ends lost 5 bases and 6 bases respectively, with 8 bases between them.

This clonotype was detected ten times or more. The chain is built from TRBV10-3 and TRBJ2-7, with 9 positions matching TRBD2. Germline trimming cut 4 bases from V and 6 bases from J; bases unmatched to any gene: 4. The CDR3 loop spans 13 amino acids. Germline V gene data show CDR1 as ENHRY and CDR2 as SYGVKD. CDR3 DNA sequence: TGTGCCATCAGTGGTCAAGCGGGGGGCGAGCAGTACGTC. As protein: CAISGQAGGEQYV.

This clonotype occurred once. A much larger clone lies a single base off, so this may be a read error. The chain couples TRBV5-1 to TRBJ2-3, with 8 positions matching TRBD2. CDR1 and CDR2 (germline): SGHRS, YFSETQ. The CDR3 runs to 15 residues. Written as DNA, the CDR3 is TGCGCCAGCAGCTTGGCGGGGGGGGGCACAGATACGCATTATTTT. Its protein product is CASSLAGGGTDTHYF.

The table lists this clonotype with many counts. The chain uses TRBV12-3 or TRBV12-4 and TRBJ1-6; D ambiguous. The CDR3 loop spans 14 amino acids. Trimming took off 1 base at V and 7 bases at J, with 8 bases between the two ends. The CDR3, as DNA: TGTGCCAGCAGTTTAGTCGGCAGAAATTCACCCCTCCACTTT. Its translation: CASSLVGRNSPLHF.

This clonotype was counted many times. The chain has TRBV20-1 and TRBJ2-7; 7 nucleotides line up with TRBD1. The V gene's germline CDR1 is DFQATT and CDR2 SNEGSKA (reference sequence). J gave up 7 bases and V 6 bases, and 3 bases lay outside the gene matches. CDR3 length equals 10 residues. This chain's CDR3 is CSADRAEQYV. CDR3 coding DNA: TGCAGTGCCGACAGGGCGGAGCAGTACGTC.

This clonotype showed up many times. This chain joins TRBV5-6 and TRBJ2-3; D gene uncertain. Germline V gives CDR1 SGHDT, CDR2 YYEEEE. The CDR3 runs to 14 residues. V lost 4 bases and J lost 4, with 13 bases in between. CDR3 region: CASSLTPGPDTQYF. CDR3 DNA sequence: TGTGCCAGCAGCCTGACCCCGGGCCCAGATACGCAGTATTTT.

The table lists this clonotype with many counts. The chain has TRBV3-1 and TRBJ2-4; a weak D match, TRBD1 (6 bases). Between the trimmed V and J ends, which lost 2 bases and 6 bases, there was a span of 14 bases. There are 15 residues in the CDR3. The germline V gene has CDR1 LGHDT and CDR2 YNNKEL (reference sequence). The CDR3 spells CASSQPRGGLNIQYF. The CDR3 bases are TGTGCCAGCAGCCAACCCCGAGGGGGATTAAACATTCAGTACTTC. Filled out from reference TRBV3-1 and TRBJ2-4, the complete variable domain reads DTAVSQTPKYLVTQMGNDKSIKCEQNLGHDTMYWYKQDSKKFLKIMFSYNNKELIINETVPNRFSPKSPDKAHLNLHINSLELGDSAVYFCASSQPRGGLNIQYFGAGTRLSVL.

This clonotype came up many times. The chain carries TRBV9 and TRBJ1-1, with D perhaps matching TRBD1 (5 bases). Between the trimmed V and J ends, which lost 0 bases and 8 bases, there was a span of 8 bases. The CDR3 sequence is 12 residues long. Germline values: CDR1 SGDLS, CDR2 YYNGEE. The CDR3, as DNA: TGTGCCAGCAGCGTAGACAGGACCGAAGCTTTCTTT. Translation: CASSVDRTEAFF.